The 32 T cell receptor beta chains in this list originate from one sample, sequenced in a study of monozygotic twins with inflammatory bowel disease. From the 5' RACE reads, TCRdb lists one entry per CDR3 protein and no DNA. Here the sample table reports under 150,000 distinct CDR3 sequences. The sequenced sample consisted of blood. The receptors shown here come from a human donor with ulcerative colitis or Crohn's disease, or a healthy co-twin of an affected twin (not recorded which).

The V gene is TRBV29-1, the J gene TRBJ2-2; TCRdb outputs TRBD1, but without DNA this stays unchecked. The CDR3 covers 17 residues. CDR1 and CDR2 from the germline V gene are SQVTM and ANQGSEA. This CDR3 is CSVGGSGGQGHTGELFF.

The chain joins TRBV24-1 to TRBJ2-1; TCRdb's assignment of TRBD2 cannot be checked, as there is no DNA. The CDR3 contains 17 residues. Per the germline V gene, CDR1 is KGHDR and CDR2 is SFDVKD. The CDR3 region is CATSDFLTSGGVGEQFF.

The chain combines TRBV20-1 with TRBJ1-6. CDR3 length equals 16 residues. The germline V gene encodes CDR1 DFQATT and CDR2 SNEGSKA (reference sequence). The CDR3: CSATFEGRSYNSPLHF.

This rearrangement joins TRBV7-6 to TRBJ2-7; TCRdb reports TRBD2, a call that lacks DNA to check it against. Germline-derived CDR1 and CDR2 are SGHVS and FNYEAQ. This CDR3 is built from 16 residues. CDR3 in amino acids: CASSLGGVGSSYEQYF.

This chain joins TRBV6-1 and TRBJ1-1; TCRdb's assignment of TRBD1 cannot be checked, as there is no DNA. There are 14 residues in the CDR3. Germline CDR1 is MNHNS and CDR2 is SASEGT. CDR3 region: CASISGQSNTEAFF.

The gene calls are TRBV5-1 and TRBJ2-7; lacking DNA, the TRBD2 call made by TCRdb goes unchecked. From germline, CDR1 is SGHRS and CDR2 YFSETQ. The CDR3 runs 15 residues. CDR3 sequence: CASSALSTSSYEQYF.

The chain joins TRBV6-5 to TRBJ1-5; TCRdb's assignment of TRBD1 cannot be checked, as there is no DNA. The CDR3 loop spans 13 amino acids. The germline V gene encodes CDR1 MNHEY and CDR2 SVGAGI. CDR3 loop: CASSYDRDQPQHF.

The V call is TRBV27, the J call TRBJ2-1; the D call of TRBD2 rests on TCRdb alone, since no DNA is present to check it. The germline CDR1 and CDR2 sequences are MNHEY and SMNVEV (reference sequence). This CDR3 has 16 amino acids. The CDR3 here is CASSSNPGLAVREQFF.

The chain joins TRBV7-2 to TRBJ1-2; TCRdb outputs TRBD1, but without DNA this stays unchecked. The germline V gene encodes CDR1 SGHTA and CDR2 FQGNSA. This CDR3 is 16 amino acids long. The CDR3 sequence: CASSLEGGRGGYGYTF.

This chain joins TRBV5-1 and TRBJ2-5; without DNA, the TCRdb call of TRBD1 cannot be checked. CDR3 length equals 14 residues. Germline lookup yields CDR1 SGHRS and CDR2 YFSETQ. The CDR3 sequence: CASRPQGAQETQYF.

The chain is built from TRBV2 and TRBJ2-5. This CDR3 spans 13 amino acids. From germline, CDR1 is SNHLY and CDR2 FYNNEI. The CDR3 spells CASSVWRQETQYF. Looking up the rest from reference TRBV2 and TRBJ2-5 gives the full variable domain: EPEVTQTPSHQVTQMGQEVILRCVPISNHLYFYWYRQILGQKVEFLVSFYNNEISEKSEIFDDQFSVERPDGSNFTLKIRSTKLEDSAMYFCASSVWRQETQYFGPGTRLLVL.

The chain combines TRBV12-3 or TRBV12-4 with TRBJ2-1; TCRdb's D gene call, TRBD1, goes unchecked for lack of DNA. The CDR3 length is 16 residues. The CDR3: CASSSRGTDYYNEQFF.

The V call is TRBV4-3, the J call TRBJ2-3; TCRdb's D call of TRBD1 is untestable without DNA. Germline CDR1 is LGHNA and CDR2 is YSLEER. This CDR3 has 14 amino acids. The chain's CDR3 is CASSYNPGTGDRVF.

The chain recombines TRBV4-2 with TRBJ2-7; TCRdb names TRBD2, which stays unverified in the absence of DNA. The CDR3 has 13 amino acids. Germline CDR1 reads LGHNA; CDR2 reads YNFKEQ. CDR3 amino acids: CASSQGPRWEQYF.

The chain uses TRBV4-1 and TRBJ2-5; TCRdb lists TRBD2, though no DNA is available to test this call. The germline V gene encodes CDR1 MGHRA and CDR2 YSYEKL. This CDR3 contains 22 residues. The chain's CDR3 is CASSQDLHRGSGGAIVLETQYF.

The V gene is TRBV4-2, the J gene TRBJ2-1; as DNA is missing, the TRBD2 call by TCRdb cannot be tested. The CDR3 is 17 amino acids. Germline lookup yields CDR1 LGHNA and CDR2 YNFKEQ. The CDR3 is CASSQEHGLAGVDEQFF.

This chain uses TRBV4-3 with TRBJ2-5; as DNA is missing, the TRBD1 call by TCRdb cannot be tested. This CDR3 has 16 residues. The germline V gene has CDR1 LGHNA and CDR2 YSLEER. The CDR3 reads CASSQGGQSGQETQYF.

The rearrangement uses TRBV4-1 and TRBJ2-2. Germline lookup yields CDR1 MGHRA and CDR2 YSYEKL. This CDR3 has 15 residues. The chain's CDR3 is CASSQDRANTGELFF.

CDR3 region: CASSPRAPGSYNEQFF. The chain is built from TRBV11-3 and TRBJ2-1; absent DNA, TCRdb's TRBD1 call cannot be checked. The CDR3 has 16 residues. Germline loops: CDR1 SGHNT, CDR2 YENEEA.

The V and J genes are TRBV19 and TRBJ2-7. CDR1 and CDR2 (germline): LNHDA, SQIVND (reference sequence). The CDR3 length is 13 residues. The CDR3 region is CASQDIATDEQYF.

The chain is built from TRBV4-3 and TRBJ2-3; TCRdb's D gene call, TRBD2, goes unchecked for lack of DNA. The CDR3 length is 15 residues. Per germline, CDR1 LGHNA and CDR2 YSLEER. The CDR3 loop is CASNLAAGGTDTQYF.

The chain uses TRBV20-1 and TRBJ1-3; without DNA, the TCRdb call of TRBD1 cannot be checked. The germline V gene encodes CDR1 DFQATT and CDR2 SNEGSKA (reference sequence). The CDR3 length is 14 residues. This chain's CDR3 is CSARRGGAGNTIYF.

The chain couples TRBV6-4 to TRBJ2-3; there is no DNA to check the TCRdb D call of TRBD2. This CDR3 comprises 15 residues. Germline loops: CDR1 MRHNA, CDR2 SNTAGT. This chain's CDR3 is CASSETSGGADTQYF.

The V gene is TRBV20-1, the J gene TRBJ2-2; TCRdb returns TRBD1, unconfirmable since there is no DNA. The CDR3 is 17 amino acids. Germline values: CDR1 DFQATT, CDR2 SNEGSKA (reference sequence). CDR3 sequence reads: CSARMTSGGLNTGELFF.

This chain joins TRBV29-1 and TRBJ2-7; TCRdb's D call, TRBD1, is unchecked because there is no DNA. Germline-derived CDR1 and CDR2 are SQVTM and ANQGSEA. This CDR3 comprises 14 residues. The CDR3 sequence is CSARGGQGGYEQYF.

The CDR3 reads CASSSERRGTEAFF. The chain links TRBV7-8 to TRBJ1-1. Germline-derived CDR1 and CDR2 are SGHVS and FQNEAQ. The CDR3 covers 14 residues.

Here the CDR3 reads CASSPSRSSYNEQFF. The V call is TRBV12-3 or TRBV12-4, the J call TRBJ2-1; absent DNA, TCRdb's TRBD2 call cannot be checked. The CDR3 spans 15 residues.

This sequence joins TRBV4-1 and TRBJ2-2. CDR1 is MGHRA, CDR2 YSYEKL, per germline. The CDR3 extends over 13 amino acids. CDR3 residues: CASSQVDTGELFF.

J is TRBJ2-7 and V is TRBV5-1; with no DNA, the TCRdb D assignment of TRBD1 cannot be verified. This CDR3 has 13 amino acids. CDR1 and CDR2 (germline): SGHRS, YFSETQ. The CDR3 reads CASSLTGMDEQYF.

The rearrangement joins TRBV7-9 to TRBJ1-6; TCRdb names TRBD1, which stays unverified in the absence of DNA. Germline V gene data show CDR1 as SEHNR and CDR2 as FQNEAQ (reference sequence). The CDR3 has 15 residues. The chain's CDR3 is CASSSRQGNNSPLHF.

The gene calls are TRBV7-7 and TRBJ2-5. Per the germline V gene, CDR1 is SSHAT and CDR2 is FNYEAQ (reference sequence). This CDR3 contains 14 residues. The CDR3 reads CASSLQPSGETQYF. Looking up the rest from reference TRBV7-7 and TRBJ2-5 gives the full variable domain: GAGVSQSPRYKVTKRGQDVTLRCDPISSHATLYWYQQALGQGPEFLTYFNYEAQPDKSGLPSDRFSAERPEGSISTLTIQRTEQRDSAMYRCASSLQPSGETQYFGPGTRLLVL.

The chain has TRBV5-1 and TRBJ1-2. The length of the CDR3 is 14 residues. Germline CDR1 and CDR2: SGHRS and YFSETQ. The CDR3 reads CASSFGQHNYGYTF.